Below are 28 T cell receptor beta chains sequenced from a single sample in a study of cytomegalovirus exposure and HLA in healthy donors. Sequencing was performed with immunoSEQ multiplex PCR; in TCRdb, only in-frame clones are kept and a portion is missing. The table includes around 220,000 clones, about 90% detected once. Material for sequencing was PBMCs. These receptors all stem from a woman aged 18-29 years in good health and CMV-seronegative.

The rearrangement uses TRBV7-3 and TRBJ2-7; possibly TRBD2 for D (5 bases). There are 14 residues in the CDR3. CDR1 is SGHTA and CDR2 is FQGTGA in the germline V gene. The V and J ends lost 2 bases and 3 bases respectively, with 11 bases between them. The CDR3: CASSLYSGDYEQYF. The CDR3 DNA reads TGTGCCAGCAGCTTATACTCCGGGGACTACGAGCAGTACTTC.

The chain carries TRBV2 and TRBJ2-6; 7 nucleotides align to TRBD1. The J segment lost 2 bases and the V segment lost 6 bases, leaving 7 bases of the junction unmatched. Germline CDR1 and CDR2: SNHLY and FYNNEI. There are 16 residues in the CDR3. The CDR3, as DNA: TGTGCCAGCAGAGGGACAGTCGCGGCTGGGGCCAACGTCCTGACTTTC. Its protein product is CASRGTVAAGANVLTF. Looking up the rest from reference TRBV2 and TRBJ2-6 gives the full variable domain: EPEVTQTPSHQVTQMGQEVILRCVPISNHLYFYWYRQILGQKVEFLVSFYNNEISEKSEIFDDQFSVERPDGSNFTLKIRSTKLEDSAMYFCASRGTVAAGANVLTFGAGSRLTVL.

This chain joins TRBV5-4 and TRBJ2-7; 10 bases map to TRBD2. V was clipped by 2 bases and J by 4 bases; unmatched bases: 3. Germline V gives CDR1 SGHNT, CDR2 YYREEE (reference sequence). The CDR3 has 14 amino acids. CDR3: CASSLAGGPYEQYF. Written as DNA, the CDR3 is TGTGCCAGCAGCTTAGCGGGAGGGCCGTACGAGCAGTACTTC.

The chain uses TRBV15 and TRBJ2-7; 12 bases fit TRBD2. The CDR3 totals 16 residues. The V and J ends lost 6 bases and 4 bases, in that order; junction bases with no gene match: 10. Germline CDR1 is LNHNV and CDR2 is YYDKDF (reference sequence). CDR3 in amino acids: CATRGLAGPGVYEQYF. The CDR3 DNA reads TGTGCCACCAGAGGACTAGCGGGACCTGGGGTGTACGAGCAGTACTTC.

V and J are TRBV4-2 and TRBJ2-1; possible D gene TRBD2, 5 bases. The V and J ends lost 0 bases and 0 bases respectively, with 12 bases between them. This CDR3 region has 17 residues. Germline CDR1 and CDR2: LGHNA and YNFKEQ. CDR3 protein: CASSQELGGTSYNEQFF. The CDR3 DNA reads TGTGCCAGCAGCCAAGAGTTAGGAGGTACCTCCTACAATGAGCAGTTCTTC.

Regarding this clone: The sample carries other DNA sequences with the same CDR3. The chain uses TRBV7-2 and TRBJ2-7; D gene uncertain. The CDR3 has 12 residues. V dropped 5 bases and J dropped 0 bases, with 5 bases sitting between them. Germline V lookup: CDR1 SGHTA, CDR2 FQGNSA. This CDR3 is CASSPPSYEQYF. Written as DNA, the CDR3 is TGTGCCAGCAGCCCTCCCTCCTACGAGCAGTACTTC.

V usage is TRBV7-6 and J usage is TRBJ2-1; D ambiguous. Germline CDR1 and CDR2: SGHVS and FNYEAQ. This CDR3 region has 15 residues. Trimming shortened V by 0 bases and J by 0 bases, and 6 bases separated the two germline ends. Here the CDR3 DNA reads TGTGCCAGCAGCTTAGCGTACAGCTCCTACAATGAGCAGTTCTTC. Protein: CASSLAYSSYNEQFF.

The V and J genes are TRBV4-1 and TRBJ2-1; the D gene is possibly TRBD2 (5 bases). The CDR3 contains 15 residues. CDR1 is MGHRA, CDR2 YSYEKL, per germline. The ends were cut back, 0 bases at V and 8 bases at J, with 14 bases in the middle. The CDR3, as DNA: TGCGCCAGCAGCCAAGATTCTCCACTAGTTGATGAGCAGTTCTTC. It is translated as CASSQDSPLVDEQFF.

As for this clone: At one end, the junction sequence differs from germline, possibly due to a read error. The rearrangement joins TRBV7-7 to TRBJ2-1, with TRBD1 matching 8 bases. CDR3 length: 14 residues. Germline CDR1 is SSHAT and CDR2 is FNYEAQ (reference sequence). The CDR3 region is CASSLDRGKNEQFF. In DNA, the CDR3 is TGTGCTAGCAGCTTAGACAGGGGAAAGAATGAGCAGTTCTTC.

The CDR3 sequence is CASSEATGILEAFF. The CDR3 DNA sequence: TGTGCCAGCAGTGAAGCCACCGGGATTCTTGAAGCTTTCTTT. V and J are TRBV2 and TRBJ1-1, with D unclear. This CDR3 contains 14 residues. Germline-derived CDR1 and CDR2 are SNHLY and FYNNEI. V was trimmed by 0 bases and J by 7 bases, leaving 12 bases between them.

A single count supports this clone. The chain uses TRBV29-1 and TRBJ2-5, with TRBD1 matching over 9 bases. Germline-derived CDR1 and CDR2 are SQVTM and ANQGSEA. The CDR3 covers 15 residues. V lost 4 bases and J lost 6; bases outside the gene matches: 12. In DNA form, the CDR3 reads TGCAGCGTTGGGAACAGGGGGCGCGGGTTGCAGACCCAGTACTTC. Translated, it gives CSVGNRGRGLQTQYF.

This chain joins TRBV4-2 and TRBJ1-1, with a possible D match to TRBD1 (5 bases). The CDR3 spans 15 residues. The germline gives CDR1 LGHNA, CDR2 YNFKEQ. V shed 6 bases and J shed 3 bases, with 17 bases lying between them. CDR3 residues: CASSTAGGEDTEAFF. The CDR3, as DNA: TGTGCCAGCAGTACGGCTGGGGGGGAGGACACTGAAGCTTTCTTT.

Regarding this clone: This CDR3 is also generated by other DNA sequences in the sample. The gene calls are TRBV28 and TRBJ2-7; TRBD2 might be the D (6 bases). This CDR3 region has 12 residues. Germline lookup yields CDR1 MDHEN and CDR2 SYDVKM. The germline V and J ends were trimmed by 6 bases and 3 bases, with 9 bases remaining between them. CDR3 sequence reads: CASSPGGYEQYF. The CDR3 DNA is TGTGCCAGCAGCCCCGGGGGCTACGAGCAGTACTTC.

The CDR3 reads CSVEPLWDRGKYGYTF. The DNA of the CDR3 is TGCAGCGTTGAACCCCTTTGGGACAGGGGAAAATACGGCTACACCTTC. This sequence joins TRBV29-1 and TRBJ1-2; 10 bases are a match to TRBD1. The trim removed 2 bases at V and 8 bases at J, leaving 14 bases unmatched. The CDR3 has 16 residues. CDR1 SQVTM and CDR2 ANQGSEA come from the germline V gene.

The J gene is TRBJ2-5, the V gene TRBV27; 9 nucleotides match TRBD2. This CDR3 spans 16 amino acids. Germline V lookup: CDR1 MNHEY, CDR2 SMNVEV (reference sequence). V shed 5 bases and J 5 bases; nucleotides not matched to a gene: 12. The CDR3 DNA sequence: TGTGCCAGCAGTAGCCGCATAGCGGGAGATCAGGAGACCCAGTACTTC. It specifies CASSSRIAGDQETQYF.

The rearrangement links TRBV5-6 to TRBJ2-1, with D uncertain. From germline, CDR1 is SGHDT and CDR2 YYEEEE. V dropped 4 bases and J dropped 9 bases, with 11 bases sitting between them. This CDR3 region has 12 residues. CDR3 bases: TGTGCCAGCAGCCTTGCCCTCGGTGAGCAGTTCTTC. It codes for CASSLALGEQFF.

The chain couples TRBV2 to TRBJ2-1, with a tentative D call TRBD2 (5 bases). Trimming removed 8 bases at V and 0 bases at J, with 14 bases between. The CDR3 is 15 amino acids. Germline V gene data show CDR1 as SNHLY and CDR2 as FYNNEI. CDR3 amino acids: CASHLARSSYNEQFF. The CDR3 DNA is TGTGCCAGCCACCTAGCACGAAGCTCCTACAATGAGCAGTTCTTC.

This sequence joins TRBV19 and TRBJ2-5; 7 nucleotides align to TRBD1. This CDR3 comprises 14 residues. The trim removed 4 bases at V and 2 bases at J, leaving 4 bases unmatched. Looked up from germline, CDR1 is LNHDA and CDR2 is SQIVND (reference sequence). For the CDR3, the DNA is TGTGCCAGTAGTAAAAGGGGGCTACAAGAGACCCAGTACTTC. It codes for CASSKRGLQETQYF.

The J gene is TRBJ1-1, the V gene TRBV5-1; D call uncertain. The CDR3 covers 14 residues. Germline CDR1 and CDR2: SGHRS and YFSETQ. With 6 bases removed from V and 6 bases from J, the gap between germline ends came to 18 bases. Here the CDR3 DNA reads TGCGCCAGCACCCTCGGAAGAGAGCGCGCTGAAGCTTTCTTT. Its protein is CASTLGRERAEAFF.

V usage is TRBV5-5 and J usage is TRBJ2-1, with 10 bases matching TRBD1. V lost 5 bases, J lost 4 bases, and 3 bases stayed unmatched. Germline V gives CDR1 SGHKS, CDR2 YYEKEE (reference sequence). This CDR3 spans 14 amino acids. CDR3 nucleotides: TGTGCCAGCAGTGGGACAGGGGAGTACAATGAGCAGTTCTTC. Residues: CASSGTGEYNEQFF.

The chain is built from TRBV28 and TRBJ2-2, with a possible D match to TRBD2 (7 bases). The CDR3 runs 14 residues. V lost 7 bases to trimming and J lost 6 bases, with 15 bases between them. Germline V lookup: CDR1 MDHEN, CDR2 SYDVKM. The DNA of the CDR3 is TGTGCCAGCACCAGATGGGGGGGCTCCGGGGAGCTGTTTTTT. Its translation is CASTRWGGSGELFF. Together with reference TRBV28 and TRBJ2-2, the CDR3 gives the full variable domain: DVKVTQSSRYLVKRTGEKVFLECVQDMDHENMFWYRQDPGLGLRLIYFSYDVKMKEKGDIPEGYSVSREKKERFSLILESASTNQTSMYLCASTRWGGSGELFFGEGSRLTVL.

The gene calls are TRBV27 and TRBJ2-3; 8 nucleotides align to TRBD1. In germline, CDR1 is MNHEY, CDR2 SMNVEV (reference sequence). The length of the CDR3 is 13 residues. The ends lost 8 bases at V and 5 bases at J; junction bases unmatched: 6. For the CDR3, the DNA is TGTGCCAGCGAGGAAACAGGGGGAGATACGCAGTATTTT. The encoded protein is CASEETGGDTQYF.

The CDR3 sequence: CASSQGPGSLGETQYF. Here the CDR3 DNA reads TGCGCCAGCAGCCAAGGCCCGGGGTCTCTAGGAGAGACCCAGTACTTC. The rearrangement links TRBV4-1 to TRBJ2-5; a possible D gene is TRBD2 (5 bases). CDR1 is MGHRA, CDR2 YSYEKL, per germline. V gave up 1 base and J gave up 4 bases, with 16 bases separating them. The CDR3 has 16 residues.

In this sample, this clone turned up once. This rearrangement joins TRBV6-5 to TRBJ1-4; 7 nucleotides line up with TRBD1. V shed 4 bases and J 2 bases; nucleotides not matched to a gene: 7. This CDR3 comprises 16 residues. Germline CDR1 MNHEY, CDR2 SVGAGI. In DNA, the CDR3 is TGTGCCAGCAGTTTTTGGAGGGGGCGGACTAATGAAAAACTGTTTTTT. It specifies CASSFWRGRTNEKLFF.

This clone was seen only a few times. The chain employs TRBV7-9 and TRBJ2-7; 9 nucleotides match TRBD2. The trim removed 5 bases at V and 1 base at J, leaving 6 bases unmatched. The CDR3 is 15 amino acids. Germline CDR1 SEHNR, CDR2 FQNEAQ (reference sequence). CDR3 nucleotide sequence: TGTGCCAGCAGCCCGGGACTAGCCTCATCCTACGAGCAGTACTTC. It codes for CASSPGLASSYEQYF.

The chain links TRBV25-1 to TRBJ2-4; possible D gene TRBD1, 5 bases. CDR3 length: 15 amino acids. Germline assignment: CDR1 MGHDK and CDR2 SYGVNS. Deletions cut 6 bases from V and 1 base from J, with 13 bases between. This CDR3 reads CASRQSGSAKNIQYF. CDR3 coding DNA: TGTGCCAGCAGGCAGTCAGGGTCGGCCAAAAACATTCAGTACTTC.

The CDR3 loop is CASSEGLAGVPGQDEQYF. CDR3 DNA: TGTGCCAGCAGCGAGGGACTAGCGGGAGTACCCGGTCAGGACGAGCAGTACTTC. This rearrangement joins TRBV9 to TRBJ2-7; TRBD2 matches 14 bases. J lost 5 bases, V lost 3 bases, and 13 bases had no gene match. CDR1 SGDLS and CDR2 YYNGEE come from the germline V gene. CDR3 size: 18 residues.

This clone was counted a single time. The chain joins TRBV5-6 to TRBJ2-7; 11 bases fit TRBD2. There are 14 residues in the CDR3. After removal of 2 bases from V and 6 bases from J, the junction contained 4 bases not matched to a gene. The germline V gene encodes CDR1 SGHDT and CDR2 YYEEEE. CDR3 in DNA: TGTGCCAGCAGCTTTAGTACTAGCGGGAGCGAGCAGTACTTC. It yields the protein CASSFSTSGSEQYF.